This T cell receptor beta chain was recovered during a study of CD8+ T cells in alopecia areata. Study-wide context: Each of the treated patients was given oral tofacitinib, 5 to 10 mg twice daily, for moderate-to-severe alopecia areata. Treatment with tofacitinib (6 to 18 months) was followed by 6 months off drug.

Overall study results and limits: Researchers reported that TCR sharing among patients proved less clear than in mice, possibly HLA-linked.

RNA, once extracted, was reverse transcribed into cDNA for use as the sequencing template. Only in-frame clones appear in the TCRdb table, and some are missing; sequencing was by immunoSEQ multiplex PCR. The sample lists approximately 100,000 clones, roughly two fifths occurring once. Lesional scalp punch biopsies and peripheral blood were collected from alopecia areata patients. CDR1 SQVTM and CDR2 ANQGSEA come from the germline V gene. V lost 3 bases and J lost 4; bases outside the gene matches: 7. The CDR3 extends over 15 amino acids. This clone was observed a handful of times. Its antigen is undetermined.

The source is a human donor with alopecia areata. Sequencing input: CD4+ T cells sorted from blood. The gene calls are TRBV29-1 and TRBJ2-3; 10 bases fit TRBD2. CDR3 bases: TGCAGCGTTGAGGAAGCGGGAGGGCCGGCAGATACGCAGTATTTT. As protein: CSVEEAGGPADTQYF.